These T cell receptor beta chains were read from a single sample in a study of identical twins. TCRdb used MiXCR to reprocess the 5' RACE reads, holding one entry per CDR3 protein. The table lists roughly 1,500,000 distinct CDR3 sequences, about 32% of them singletons. Sequencing used cord blood. Receptors were obtained from a newborn girl in good health. Both conserved end residues are part of each CDR3. The D gene is left open where the match is weak. Size values are once, few and many counts, or a class for expanded clones, and some rows have none.

j_gene: TRBJ1-5; abundance: NA; d_gene: TRBD1; v_gene: TRBV12-3/TRBV12-4; CDR3nt: TGTGCCAGCAGTATAGGGACAGGGTATCAGCCCCAGCATTTT; CDR3aa: CASSIGTGYQPQHF
j_gene: TRBJ1-6; abundance: NA; d_gene: TRBD1; v_gene: TRBV12-5; CDR3nt: TGTGCTAGTGGTTTGGTACAGGGCAGGGGGCCCCATAATTCACCCCCCCACTTT; CDR3aa: CASGLVQGRGPHNSPPHF
j_gene: TRBJ2-1; abundance: NA; d_gene: TRBD2; v_gene: TRBV14; CDR3nt: TGTGCCAGCAGCCAAGGGACTAGCCAGTTCTTC; CDR3aa: CASSQGTSQFF
j_gene: TRBJ1-1; abundance: few; d_gene: NA; v_gene: TRBV24-1; CDR3nt: TGTGCCACCACCGTGCCCGGGACACCTTACACTGAAGCTTTCTTT; CDR3aa: CATTVPGTPYTEAFF
j_gene: TRBJ2-7; abundance: few; d_gene: NA; v_gene: TRBV5-1; CDR3nt: TGTGCCAGCAGCTTGGGGGGAGGCCCTTACAATGAGCAGTACTTC; CDR3aa: CASSLGGGPYNEQYF
j_gene: TRBJ1-1; abundance: NA; d_gene: NA; v_gene: TRBV12-3/TRBV12-4; CDR3nt: TGTGCCAGCACCTGGGAGGGCGACACTGAAGCTTTCTTT; CDR3aa: CASTWEGDTEAFF
j_gene: TRBJ2-5; abundance: NA; d_gene: NA; v_gene: TRBV7-2; CDR3nt: TGTGCCAGCAGCTTAGTCTCGGCTAGTGGTCGGTACTTC; CDR3aa: CASSLVSASGRYF
j_gene: TRBJ2-7; abundance: NA; d_gene: TRBD1; v_gene: TRBV10-3; CDR3nt: TGTGCCGCTCCCGGGACAGTCTACGAGCAGTACTTC; CDR3aa: CAAPGTVYEQYF
j_gene: TRBJ1-5; abundance: NA; d_gene: NA; v_gene: TRBV21-1; CDR3nt: TGTGCCAGCACCGCCGGGCCCTTCAATCAGCCCCAGCATTTT; CDR3aa: CASTAGPFNQPQHF
j_gene: TRBJ1-6; abundance: NA; d_gene: NA; v_gene: TRBV5-1; CDR3nt: TGCGCCAGCAGACGCGACAGCTTTAGCTCCTGTAATTCACCCCTCCACTTT; CDR3aa: CASRRDSFSSCNSPLHF
j_gene: TRBJ2-7; abundance: many; d_gene: TRBD2; v_gene: TRBV11-2; CDR3nt: TGTGCCAGCAGCTTGGGACTAGGTAGCTCCTACGAGCAGTACTTC; CDR3aa: CASSLGLGSSYEQYF
j_gene: TRBJ2-1; abundance: once; d_gene: NA; v_gene: TRBV20-1; CDR3nt: TGCAGTGCTAGAGATGATGCGGGAACTTGGGTCGATGAGCAGTTCTTC; CDR3aa: CSARDDAGTWVDEQFF
j_gene: TRBJ2-2; abundance: NA; d_gene: TRBD2; v_gene: TRBV5-1; CDR3nt: TGCGCCAGCAGCTTGGGACTAGCGGGAGACATCGGGGAGCTGTTTTTT; CDR3aa: CASSLGLAGDIGELFF
j_gene: TRBJ2-3; abundance: NA; d_gene: NA; v_gene: TRBV27; CDR3nt: TGTGCCAGCAGCCAGCTGCGGGACGAGACAGATACGCAGTATTTT; CDR3aa: CASSQLRDETDTQYF
j_gene: TRBJ1-6; abundance: few; d_gene: TRBD1; v_gene: TRBV28; CDR3nt: TGTGCCAGCAGTCATGGGGGGACAGGGGAATCACCCCTCCACTTT; CDR3aa: CASSHGGTGESPLHF
j_gene: TRBJ2-3; abundance: NA; d_gene: TRBD2; v_gene: TRBV7-2; CDR3nt: TGTGCCAGCAGCGCGACTAGCGGGAGTCTTGGAACGCAGTATTTT; CDR3aa: CASSATSGSLGTQYF
j_gene: TRBJ2-4; abundance: few; d_gene: NA; v_gene: TRBV5-1; CDR3nt: TGCGCCAGCAGCTCAGCCGGGACAGCCAAAAACATTCAGTACTTC; CDR3aa: CASSSAGTAKNIQYF
j_gene: TRBJ2-7; abundance: NA; d_gene: NA; v_gene: TRBV13; CDR3nt: TGTGCCAGCAGCTGGGGTAGTGGCTACGAGCAGTACTTC; CDR3aa: CASSWGSGYEQYF
j_gene: TRBJ2-1; abundance: NA; d_gene: NA; v_gene: TRBV12-3/TRBV12-4; CDR3nt: TGTGCCAGCGCGCTGAATTCGGGCGGCGATGAGCAGTTCTTC; CDR3aa: CASALNSGGDEQFF
j_gene: TRBJ2-7; abundance: NA; d_gene: NA; v_gene: TRBV20-1; CDR3nt: TGCAGTGCTGATGCACTGCTCCACGAGCAGTACTTC; CDR3aa: CSADALLHEQYF
j_gene: TRBJ2-6; abundance: NA; d_gene: NA; v_gene: TRBV4-2; CDR3nt: TGTGCCAGCAGCCAAGATAGCGACACTGGGGCCAACGCCCTGACTTTC; CDR3aa: CASSQDSDTGANALTF
j_gene: TRBJ2-7; abundance: NA; d_gene: TRBD2; v_gene: TRBV14; CDR3nt: TGTGCCAGCAGCCCCCCCCCTATAGCGGGGGGCGGCAATGAGCAGTACTTC; CDR3aa: CASSPPPIAGGGNEQYF
j_gene: TRBJ2-7; abundance: few; d_gene: NA; v_gene: TRBV6-1; CDR3nt: TGTGCCAGCACCGCCCTCCATTGGGAGCAGTACTTC; CDR3aa: CASTALHWEQYF
j_gene: TRBJ1-2; abundance: NA; d_gene: NA; v_gene: TRBV28; CDR3nt: TGTGCCAGCAGATCATCCTTTAGAACGACGCGGGGCTACACCTTC; CDR3aa: CASRSSFRTTRGYTF
j_gene: TRBJ2-1; abundance: NA; d_gene: NA; v_gene: TRBV5-6; CDR3nt: TGTGCCAGCAGCTCCGGATCAAACAATGAGCAGTTCTTC; CDR3aa: CASSSGSNNEQFF
j_gene: TRBJ1-2; abundance: few; d_gene: NA; v_gene: TRBV9; CDR3nt: TGTGCCAGCGGCGTAGATCCTGCGGGAGGATTAATCTATGGCTACACCTTC; CDR3aa: CASGVDPAGGLIYGYTF
j_gene: TRBJ2-7; abundance: NA; d_gene: NA; v_gene: TRBV5-4; CDR3nt: TGTGCCAGCAGCAAGGAAGAGGCCCAGTACTTC; CDR3aa: CASSKEEAQYF
j_gene: TRBJ1-1; abundance: NA; d_gene: NA; v_gene: TRBV6-1; CDR3nt: TGTGCCGCCTCCAGGGACCCCATGAACACTGAAGCTTTCTTT; CDR3aa: CAASRDPMNTEAFF
j_gene: TRBJ1-2; abundance: many; d_gene: TRBD1; v_gene: TRBV27; CDR3nt: TGTGCCAGCAGTCGACAGGGGAACTATGGCTACACCTTC; CDR3aa: CASSRQGNYGYTF
j_gene: TRBJ1-1; abundance: few; d_gene: NA; v_gene: TRBV2; CDR3nt: TGTGCCAGCAGTAGTTGGGACGGTTTGACTGAAGCTTTCTTT; CDR3aa: CASSSWDGLTEAFF
j_gene: TRBJ2-6; abundance: NA; d_gene: TRBD2; v_gene: TRBV19; CDR3nt: TGTGCCAGTACCATGGGGGGGACTGGGGCCAACGTCCTGACTTTC; CDR3aa: CASTMGGTGANVLTF
j_gene: TRBJ2-4; abundance: NA; d_gene: TRBD1; v_gene: TRBV20-1; CDR3nt: TGCAGTGCCCCGACAGGGGCAAACATTCAGTACTTC; CDR3aa: CSAPTGANIQYF
j_gene: TRBJ1-5; abundance: NA; d_gene: TRBD1; v_gene: TRBV20-1; CDR3nt: TGCAGTGCTAGAGATCCGGGACAGGGGATCTATAGCAATCAGCCCCAGCATTTT; CDR3aa: CSARDPGQGIYSNQPQHF
j_gene: TRBJ2-7; abundance: NA; d_gene: NA; v_gene: TRBV5-1; CDR3nt: TGCGCCAGCAGCTTAGGCCAGGACTTCTACGAGCAGTACTTC; CDR3aa: CASSLGQDFYEQYF
j_gene: TRBJ2-1; abundance: few; d_gene: NA; v_gene: TRBV5-4; CDR3nt: TGTGCCAGCAGCTTGAGTGGCGGAGAGTTCTTC; CDR3aa: CASSLSGGEFF
j_gene: TRBJ2-3; abundance: many; d_gene: NA; v_gene: TRBV12-3/TRBV12-4; CDR3nt: TGTGCCAGCAGTTTATCCCGAAGAACAGATACGCAGTATTTT; CDR3aa: CASSLSRRTDTQYF
j_gene: TRBJ2-7; abundance: few; d_gene: TRBD1; v_gene: TRBV19; CDR3nt: TGTGCCAGTAGTATAGGGGGAAGGACAGGGCGCTACGAGCAGTACTTC; CDR3aa: CASSIGGRTGRYEQYF
j_gene: TRBJ2-1; abundance: NA; d_gene: NA; v_gene: TRBV7-9; CDR3nt: TGTGCCAGCAGCTCAGACGGGACTTCCGTCTATGAGCAGTTCTTC; CDR3aa: CASSSDGTSVYEQFF
j_gene: TRBJ2-1; abundance: few; d_gene: TRBD1; v_gene: TRBV5-1; CDR3nt: TGCGCCAGCAGCTTCGACAGGGACGGGCAGTTCTTC; CDR3aa: CASSFDRDGQFF
j_gene: TRBJ1-1; abundance: NA; d_gene: TRBD1; v_gene: TRBV27; CDR3nt: TGTGCCAGCAGTCGATCTGGACAGGGGGGTGAAGCTTTCTTT; CDR3aa: CASSRSGQGGEAFF
j_gene: TRBJ2-3; abundance: few; d_gene: NA; v_gene: TRBV6-6; CDR3nt: TGTGCCAGCAGGTACAGGGCAGGCACAGATACGCAGTATTTT; CDR3aa: CASRYRAGTDTQYF
j_gene: TRBJ2-4; abundance: NA; d_gene: NA; v_gene: TRBV20-1; CDR3nt: TGCAGTGCTAGGGCGAATCACAATGAGCAGTACTTC; CDR3aa: CSARANHNEQYF
j_gene: TRBJ1-1; abundance: many; d_gene: NA; v_gene: TRBV29-1; CDR3nt: TGCAGCGTTGAAGGTCAAATGAACACTGAAGCTTTCTTT; CDR3aa: CSVEGQMNTEAFF
j_gene: TRBJ2-1; abundance: NA; d_gene: TRBD1; v_gene: TRBV4-1; CDR3nt: TGCGCCAGCAGCCAAGCTGAGGGACAGATTCCCCGTGAGCAGTTCTTC; CDR3aa: CASSQAEGQIPREQFF
j_gene: TRBJ2-7; abundance: NA; d_gene: NA; v_gene: TRBV25-1; CDR3nt: TGTGCCAGCAGTGAGGGCAGCGGACTCTACGAGCAGTACTTC; CDR3aa: CASSEGSGLYEQYF
j_gene: TRBJ2-1; abundance: NA; d_gene: TRBD2; v_gene: TRBV3-1; CDR3nt: TGTGCCAGCAGCCGGACTAGCAACAATGAGCAGTTCTTC; CDR3aa: CASSRTSNNEQFF
j_gene: TRBJ2-2; abundance: NA; d_gene: NA; v_gene: TRBV6-1; CDR3nt: TGTGCCGGGACCGTTTCCCGACGCGGGGAGCTGTTTTTT; CDR3aa: CAGTVSRRGELFF
j_gene: TRBJ2-7; abundance: NA; d_gene: NA; v_gene: TRBV7-2; CDR3nt: TGTGCCAGCAGCTCGGGAGCGGGCAATGAGCAGTACTTC; CDR3aa: CASSSGAGNEQYF